A few counts support the clone carrying this TCR beta chain. The antigen is unknown. With V trimmed by 4 bases and J by 5 bases, 15 bases remained unmatched. Germline V gene lookup returns CDR1 SGHDT and CDR2 YYEEEE. CDR3 length: 16 amino acids. This record comes from a study of beta chain features in type 1 diabetes. Study information: The study found patients and healthy donors alike in age, gender and cell yields. Study observations and caveats: In the patient group, naive, central memory and Treg TCRB repertoires seemed more alike than in the healthy donor group.

Cell sorting via CD45RO/CCR7/CD25/CD127/CD95/CD27 was performed to obtain CD4+ naive, central memory, regulatory and stem cell-like memory cells. Reverse transcribing all isolated RNA meant expressed TCRB transcripts were sequenced. This table comes from immunoSEQ multiplex PCR, and its TCRdb copy is limited to in-frame clones, with some not included. In the table there are nearly 350,000 clones, under 8.5% of which are singletons. The sample consisted of central memory CD4+ T cells from blood. This clonotype was obtained from a woman younger than 35 in good health. The J gene is TRBJ2-7, the V gene TRBV5-6, with 7 bases aligning to TRBD1. CDR3 amino acids: CASSVGGGTVSDEQYF. In nucleotides, the CDR3 is TGTGCCAGCAGCGTCGGTGGTGGGACAGTATCGGACGAGCAGTACTTC.